The 5 T cell receptor beta chains below all came from one sample that was sequenced in a study of low-dose radiotherapy and immunotherapy resistance in tumors. TRAV- and TRBV-specific primers were used for first-strand cDNA, which covered alpha and beta chains. TCRs underwent about 22 PCR cycles of amplification with a constant-region primer and V-primer adapter. TCRdb independently ran MiXCR on the reads; one entry per CDR3 protein. Of about 9,000 distinct CDR3 sequences listed, about 70% are singletons. These receptors all come from a human donor with advanced metastatic prostate, ovarian, gallbladder or colorectal cancer (not recorded which). This table probably holds off-target reads from a library built for another chain.

V usage is TRBV5-1 and J usage is TRBJ2-1, with 7 bases matching TRBD2. The germline V gene encodes CDR1 SGHRS and CDR2 YFSETQ. With V trimmed by 4 bases and J by 7 bases, 8 bases remained unmatched. This CDR3 spans 14 amino acids. The CDR3 here is CASSGAGLPNEQFF. DNA of the CDR3: TGCGCCAGCAGCGGAGCGGGACTTCCGAATGAGCAGTTCTTC.

This clonotype was found once. The V gene is TRBV12-3 or TRBV12-4, the J gene TRBJ2-2; 7 bases are shared with TRBD2. The CDR3 is 13 residues long. This chain's CDR3 is CAASGLRDGELFF. CDR3 nucleotide sequence: TGTGCGGCTAGCGGTTTAAGGGACGGGGAGCTGTTTTTT.

The chain combines TRBV20-1 with TRBJ1-6; D is undetermined. The V gene lost 0 bases and the J gene lost 9 bases, with 9 bases spanning the gap. The CDR3 is 13 residues long. Germline V gene sequence: CDR1 DFQATT, CDR2 SNEGSKA (reference sequence). CDR3 DNA: TGCAGTGCTAGAGATATGGTCCGTTCACCCCTCCACTTT. Protein: CSARDMVRSPLHF.

This sequence joins TRBV2 and TRBJ2-3; D unclear. Germline CDR1 is SNHLY and CDR2 is FYNNEI. V was shortened by 3 bases and J by 5 bases, with 9 bases between the two germline ends. The CDR3 contains 13 residues. CDR3 sequence (DNA): TGTGCCAGCAGTGAGCTTCGGCAAGATACGCAGTATTTT. It yields the protein CASSELRQDTQYF.

The chain joins TRBV18 to TRBJ2-6; perhaps TRBD1 as D (5 bases). The CDR3 runs 15 residues. The germline V gene has CDR1 KGHSH and CDR2 LQKENI. The V end was cut by 6 bases, the J end by 1 base, with 10 bases between. CDR3 protein: CASSKQVSGANVLTF. The CDR3 DNA is TGTGCCAGCTCCAAACAGGTTTCTGGGGCCAACGTCCTGACTTTC.